Listed below are T cell receptor beta chains from one sample, sequenced in a study of blood T cell repertoires in COVID-19. Libraries were prepared by immunoSEQ multiplex PCR; TCRdb keeps only in-frame clonotypes and omits some of them. The data show a few hundred thousand clones, with 90% seen just once and over 3.5% held by the top ten. Sequencing was done on a sample of PBMCs or T cells enriched from blood (not recorded which). The receptors stem from a woman between 18 and 29 years old with acute COVID-19. The CDR3 runs from the conserved cysteine through the conserved F or W. The D gene is left open where the match is weak. Only part of the rows carry a size: once, few, many, or a class if the clone is expanded.

clone size	V gene	J gene	D gene	CDR3 DNA	CDR3 protein
.	TRBV27	TRBJ1-3	.	TGTGCCAGCAGTTTAAGGGGCCCTGGAAACACCATATATTTT	CASSLRGPGNTIYF
.	TRBV7-3	TRBJ1-1	.	TGTGCCAGCAGCTTTGATGCCGGGGGCACTGAAGCTTTCTTT	CASSFDAGGTEAFF
.	TRBV7-9	TRBJ2-7	.	TGTGCCAGCAGCTTAGCGCGAGGGACAATTGCCTACTACGAGCAGTACTTC	CASSLARGTIAYYEQYF
.	TRBV11-2	TRBJ2-3	TRBD1	TGTGCCAGCAGCCCCTGGGACAGGGGCACAGATACGCAGTATTTT	CASSPWDRGTDTQYF
.	TRBV7-6	TRBJ1-4	TRBD1	TGTGCCAGCAGTCGAGGGGGACAGGGGAGCGAAAAACTGTTTTTT	CASSRGGQGSEKLFF
.	TRBV6-5	TRBJ1-3	TRBD1	TGTGCCAGCAGTTCACCGACAGGGACTGGAAACACCATATATTTT	CASSSPTGTGNTIYF
.	TRBV15	TRBJ2-3	TRBD2	TGTGCCACCAGCAGAGATAGGACTAGCGCAGTATACACAGATACGCAGTATTTT	CATSRDRTSAVYTDTQYF
.	TRBV11-1	TRBJ1-5	.	TGTGCCAGCAGCTTAGAGGCGGGGCAGCCCCAGCATTTT	CASSLEAGQPQHF
once	TRBV28	TRBJ2-7	TRBD1	TGTGCCTCCCGAACCCGGGGACAGGGATGGCCTTTGAGCTCCTACGAGCAGTACTTC	CASRTRGQGWPLSSYEQYF
.	TRBV28	TRBJ1-1	TRBD1	TGTGCCTCCGCGGGGGGACAGCAACTACAAGCTTTCTTT	CASAGGQQLQAFF
.	TRBV27	TRBJ1-1	.	TGTGCCAGCAGACGGCGCCTTGGACAAGTCCTTATGAACACTGAAGCTTTCTTT	CASRRRLGQVLMNTEAFF
.	TRBV15	TRBJ1-4	TRBD1	TGTGCCACCAGCAGGGGACAGACCTATGAAAAACTGTTTTTT	CATSRGQTYEKLFF
.	TRBV5-1	TRBJ1-5	TRBD1	TGCGCCAGCAGCTTTGCAGGGGGCGATCAGCCCCAGCATTTT	CASSFAGGDQPQHF
.	TRBV11-3	TRBJ2-1	.	TGTGCCAGCAGCTTAGGGACAGCCCACAATGAGCAGTTCTTC	CASSLGTAHNEQFF
many	TRBV25-1	TRBJ2-7	TRBD2	TGTGCCAGCAGTGAATACGGGCGGGAGGCCCACGAGCAGTACTTC	CASSEYGREAHEQYF
.	TRBV10-3	TRBJ2-7	TRBD2	TGTGCCATCAGTGAAGGTAGCGGGCCACCCTGGGAGCAGTACTTC	CAISEGSGPPWEQYF
.	TRBV15	TRBJ2-7	TRBD2	TGTGCCACCAGCAGAGACCTGGGACTAGCGGGCCACAACTACGAGCAGTACTTC	CATSRDLGLAGHNYEQYF
.	TRBV7-8	TRBJ1-5	.	TGTGCCAGCAGCTTAGGCGGGGTTAGCAATCAGCCCCAGCATTTT	CASSLGGVSNQPQHF
once	TRBV2	TRBJ1-2	TRBD1	TGTGCCAGCATGACAGGGGGACCCAGCGGCTACACCTTC	CASMTGGPSGYTF
.	TRBV6-5	TRBJ1-5	.	TGTGCCAGCAGTTGGGGGGGTGGCAATCAGCCCCAGCATTTT	CASSWGGGNQPQHF
.	TRBV15	TRBJ2-5	.	TGTGCCACCAGAGGCGGGAAACAAGAGACCCAGTACTTC	CATRGGKQETQYF
.	TRBV7-9	TRBJ2-1	TRBD2	TGTGCCAGCAGCTCGAATAGCGGGGCCGACAATGAGCAGTTCTTC	CASSSNSGADNEQFF
.	TRBV7-6	TRBJ1-6	.	TGTGCCAGCAGCTCCTATACAGGGCGTAATTCACCCCTCCACTTT	CASSSYTGRNSPLHF
.	TRBV12-3/TRBV12-4	TRBJ2-3	.	TGTGCCAGCACAACTAGCTTCGCAGATACGCAGTATTTT	CASTTSFADTQYF
.	TRBV14	TRBJ2-7	TRBD2	TGTGCCAGCAGCTACGGAGCTGGCGGGAGGGCCCGAAGTACCGACGAGCAGTACTTC	CASSYGAGGRARSTDEQYF
.	TRBV2	TRBJ1-4	.	TGTGCCAGCAGTGCACTTAGAAGAGGGGGGGCAAAACTGTTTTTT	CASSALRRGGAKLFF
.	TRBV6-5	TRBJ2-5	.	TGTGCCAGCAGCGACACAGCCCGGGGGTACGAGACCCAGTACTTC	CASSDTARGYETQYF
.	TRBV2	TRBJ2-7	.	TGTGCCAGCAGTGAAGCGCGGGCGGGAAGACACGAGCAGTACTTC	CASSEARAGRHEQYF
.	TRBV5-4	TRBJ1-4	TRBD1	TGTGCCAGCAGCCCCTGGACAGGGGACTCAACTAATGAAAAACTGTTTTTT	CASSPWTGDSTNEKLFF
once	TRBV5-4	TRBJ1-2	.	TGTGCCAGCATCCGCCCGGGGGATAGAAACTATGGCTACACCTTC	CASIRPGDRNYGYTF
.	TRBV29-1	TRBJ2-3	TRBD2	TGCAGCGTTGAGCCCCGGGTTCAGCGGGAGGGCCGAGGCACAGATACGCAGTATTTT	CSVEPRVQREGRGTDTQYF
.	TRBV27	TRBJ1-6	.	TGTGCCAGCAGGGTACGGGGGGTCACCTATAATTCACCCCTCCACTTT	CASRVRGVTYNSPLHF
.	TRBV5-1	TRBJ2-3	TRBD2	TGCGCCAGCAGCTTGCGGGGCGGGAGTGCAGATACGCAGTATTTT	CASSLRGGSADTQYF
once	TRBV13	TRBJ1-4	TRBD1	TGTGCCAGCAGCTTAGTGAGGACAGGGGAAGGCGAAAAACTGTTTTTT	CASSLVRTGEGEKLFF
.	TRBV4-1	TRBJ2-7	.	TGCGCCAGCAGCCAAGATGGGAGCGGAGCTTGGGAGCAGTACTTC	CASSQDGSGAWEQYF
.	TRBV3-1/TRBV3-2	TRBJ1-5	TRBD1	TGTGCCAGCAGCCAGGGACAGGGGCCTCAGCCCCAGCATTTT	CASSQGQGPQPQHF
.	TRBV2	TRBJ1-6	TRBD1	TGTGCCAGCAGACAGGGGAATAATTCACCCCTCCACTTT	CASRQGNNSPLHF
.	TRBV6-1	TRBJ2-7	TRBD2	TGTGCCAGCAGTGAAACGGCTAGCGGGAGGGATCGGGAAGACGAGCAGTACTTC	CASSETASGRDREDEQYF
.	TRBV30	TRBJ1-6	TRBD1	TGTGCCTACGGACAGGGCGAGTCCTATAATTCACCCCTCCACTTT	CAYGQGESYNSPLHF
.	TRBV11-2	TRBJ1-2	.	TGTGCCAGCAGCTTAGCTGGTCGGGGGGGCTGGAATGGCTACACCTTC	CASSLAGRGGWNGYTF
.	TRBV5-8	TRBJ1-5	TRBD1	TGTGCCAGCAGCTTAAAGGGGGCCTTGGGCAATCAGCCCCAGCATTTT	CASSLKGALGNQPQHF
.	TRBV27	TRBJ2-3	.	TGTGCCAGCAGTCCCCGGGGATTCACAGATACGCAGTATTTT	CASSPRGFTDTQYF
.	TRBV27	TRBJ1-1	TRBD1	TGTGCCAGCAGTTTATCGGCAGGGGGCTGGGCTGAAGCTTTCTTT	CASSLSAGGWAEAFF